Below, one TCR beta chain is given with its context. Antigen: not known. The entry originates in a study of type 1 regulatory T cells. Study-level background: T-allo10 is an in vitro-generated, Tr1-enriched CD4 T cell product specific for alloantigen.

General study points: Compared with non-type 1 regulatory T cells, type 1 regulatory T cells showed a more restricted TCR repertoire.

One entry per CDR3 protein results from TCRdb running MiXCR on the reads. The data show about 67,000 distinct CDR3 sequences, with more than 45% seen just once and roughly 2.2% held by the top ten. The receptor comes from a human donor in good health. Material for sequencing was cultured non-Tr1 T cells, either the whole culture or a sorted T cell fraction (not recorded which).

The CDR3 nucleotides read TGTGCCAGCAGCGCGACATTCTCTGGAAACACCATATATTTT. This encodes CASSATFSGNTIYF. The chain recombines TRBV7-2 with TRBJ1-3; the D is unclear. Trimming pared 5 bases from V and 0 bases from J, leaving 8 bases between. The CDR3 contains 14 residues. Per germline, CDR1 SGHTA and CDR2 FQGNSA.